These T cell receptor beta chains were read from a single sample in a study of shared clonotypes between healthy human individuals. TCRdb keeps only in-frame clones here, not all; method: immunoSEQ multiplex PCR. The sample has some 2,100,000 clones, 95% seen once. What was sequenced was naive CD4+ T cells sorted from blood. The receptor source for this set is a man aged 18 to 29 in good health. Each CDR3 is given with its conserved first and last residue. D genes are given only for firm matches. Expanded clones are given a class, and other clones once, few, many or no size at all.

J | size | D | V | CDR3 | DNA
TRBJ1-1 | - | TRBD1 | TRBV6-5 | CASSYDRARPGAFF | TGTGCCAGCAGTTATGACAGGGCCCGGCCTGGTGCTTTCTTT
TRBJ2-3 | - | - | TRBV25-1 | CASSEFSRDLTDTQYF | TGTGCCAGCAGTGAATTCTCGCGAGACCTCACAGATACGCAGTATTTT
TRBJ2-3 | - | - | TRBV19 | CASSATAGQRTDTQYF | TGTGCCAGTAGTGCAACGGCGGGACAACGCACAGATACGCAGTATTTT
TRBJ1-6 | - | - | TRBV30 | CAWSHTGSNSPLHF | TGTGCCTGGAGTCACACAGGGTCGAATTCACCCCTCCACTTT
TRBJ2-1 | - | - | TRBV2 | CASSDGQHNEQFF | TGTGCCAGCAGTGACGGACAGCACAATGAGCAGTTCTTC
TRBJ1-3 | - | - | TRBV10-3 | CAISDMGFSGNTIYF | TGTGCCATCAGTGATATGGGTTTCTCTGGAAACACCATATATTTT
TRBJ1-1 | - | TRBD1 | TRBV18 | CASSPQTGLGGTEAFF | TGTGCCAGCTCACCTCAGACAGGGCTAGGGGGCACTGAAGCTTTCTTT
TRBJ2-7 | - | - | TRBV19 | CASSEVDTYEQYF | TGTGCCAGTAGTGAGGTGGATACCTACGAGCAGTACTTC
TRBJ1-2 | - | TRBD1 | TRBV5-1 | CASSFGTGDGYTF | TGCGCCAGCAGCTTCGGGACAGGCGATGGCTACACCTTC
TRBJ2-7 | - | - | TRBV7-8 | CASSLPTGREQYF | TGTGCCAGCAGCTTACCGACAGGACGCGAGCAGTACTTC
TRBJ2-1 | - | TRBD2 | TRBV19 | CASRSLAGGVYEQFF | TGTGCCAGTAGGAGCCTAGCGGGAGGCGTCTATGAGCAGTTCTTC
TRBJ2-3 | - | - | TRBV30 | CAWSLGLDTQYF | TGTGCCTGGAGTCTTGGACTAGATACGCAGTATTTT
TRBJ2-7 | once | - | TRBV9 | CASSYDLGAGAEQYF | TGTGCCAGCAGCTATGATTTGGGGGCCGGGGCGGAGCAGTACTTC
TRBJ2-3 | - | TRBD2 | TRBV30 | CAWSVLRTSGGTDTQYF | TGTGCCTGGAGTGTACTCCGGACTAGCGGGGGCACAGATACGCAGTATTTT
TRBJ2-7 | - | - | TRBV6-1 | CASSGDRLYEQYF | TGTGCCAGCAGTGGTGACAGGCTCTACGAGCAGTACTTC
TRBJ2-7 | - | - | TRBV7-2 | CASSRGGNYEQYF | TGTGCCAGCAGCCGCGGCGGAAACTACGAGCAGTACTTC
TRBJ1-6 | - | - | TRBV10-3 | CAISEAGFDSPLHF | TGTGCCATCAGTGAGGCAGGGTTCGATTCACCCCTCCACTTT
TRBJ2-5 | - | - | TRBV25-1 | CASRGVGWETQYF | TGTGCCAGCAGGGGGGTCGGTTGGGAGACCCAGTACTTC
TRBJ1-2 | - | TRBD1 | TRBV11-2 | CASSLLPGQGAYGYTF | TGTGCCAGCAGCTTATTGCCGGGACAGGGGGCCTATGGCTACACCTTC
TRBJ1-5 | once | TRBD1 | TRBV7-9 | CASSHNPGQGDVGNQPQHF | TGTGCCAGCAGCCACAACCCGGGACAGGGGGATGTCGGCAATCAGCCCCAGCATTTT
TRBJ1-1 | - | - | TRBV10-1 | CASSESGSEAFF | TGCGCCAGCAGTGAGTCGGGAAGTGAAGCTTTCTTT
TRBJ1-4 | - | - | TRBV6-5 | CASSPGVPRREKLFF | TGTGCCAGCAGTCCCGGGGTGCCCCGGCGCGAAAAACTGTTTTTT
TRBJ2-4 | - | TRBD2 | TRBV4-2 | CASSQEGTSDIQYF | TGTGCCAGCAGCCAAGAAGGGACTAGCGACATTCAGTACTTC
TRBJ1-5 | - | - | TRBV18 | CASSPGLSNQPQHF | TGTGCCAGCTCACCGGGTCTGAGCAATCAGCCCCAGCATTTT
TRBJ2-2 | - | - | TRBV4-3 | CASSKEGPGELFF | TGCGCCAGCAGCAAGGAAGGCCCCGGGGAGCTGTTTTTT
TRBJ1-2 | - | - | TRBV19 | CASSLGQLNYGYTF | TGTGCCAGTAGTCTAGGACAGCTAAACTATGGCTACACCTTC
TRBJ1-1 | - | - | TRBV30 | CAWRQGYNTEAFF | TGTGCCTGGAGACAGGGTTATAACACTGAAGCTTTCTTT